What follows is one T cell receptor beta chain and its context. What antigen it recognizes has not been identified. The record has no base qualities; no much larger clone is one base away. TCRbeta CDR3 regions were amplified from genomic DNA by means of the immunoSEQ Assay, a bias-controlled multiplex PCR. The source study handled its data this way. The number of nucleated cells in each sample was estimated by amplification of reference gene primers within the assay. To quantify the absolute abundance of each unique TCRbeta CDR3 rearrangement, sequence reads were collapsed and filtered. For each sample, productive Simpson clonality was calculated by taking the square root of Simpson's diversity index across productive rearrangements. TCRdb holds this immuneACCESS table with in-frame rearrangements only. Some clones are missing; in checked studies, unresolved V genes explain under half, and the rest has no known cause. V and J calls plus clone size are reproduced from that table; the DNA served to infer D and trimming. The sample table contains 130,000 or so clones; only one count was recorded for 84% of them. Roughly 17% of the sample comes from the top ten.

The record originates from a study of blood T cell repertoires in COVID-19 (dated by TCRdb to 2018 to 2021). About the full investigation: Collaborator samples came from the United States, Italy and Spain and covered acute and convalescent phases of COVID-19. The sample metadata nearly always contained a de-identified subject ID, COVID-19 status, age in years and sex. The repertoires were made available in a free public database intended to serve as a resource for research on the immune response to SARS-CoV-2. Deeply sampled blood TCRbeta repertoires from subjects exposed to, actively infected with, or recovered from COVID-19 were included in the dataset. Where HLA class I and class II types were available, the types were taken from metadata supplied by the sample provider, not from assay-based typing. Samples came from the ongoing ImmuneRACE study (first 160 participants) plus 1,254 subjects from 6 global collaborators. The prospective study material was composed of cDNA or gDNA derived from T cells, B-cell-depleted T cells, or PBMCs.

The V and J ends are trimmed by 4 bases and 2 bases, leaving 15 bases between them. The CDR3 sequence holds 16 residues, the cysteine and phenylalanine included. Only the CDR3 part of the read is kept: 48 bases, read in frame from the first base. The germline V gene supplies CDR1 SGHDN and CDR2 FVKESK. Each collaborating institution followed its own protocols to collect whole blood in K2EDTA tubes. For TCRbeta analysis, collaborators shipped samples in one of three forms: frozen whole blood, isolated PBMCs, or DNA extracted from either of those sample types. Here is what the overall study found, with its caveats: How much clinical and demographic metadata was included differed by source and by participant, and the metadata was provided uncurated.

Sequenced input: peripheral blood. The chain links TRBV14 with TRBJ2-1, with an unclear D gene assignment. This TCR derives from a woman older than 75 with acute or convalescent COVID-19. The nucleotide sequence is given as TGTGCCAGCAGCCGAAAGATACTGAATCCCTACAATGAGCAGTTCTTC. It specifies CASSRKILNPYNEQFF. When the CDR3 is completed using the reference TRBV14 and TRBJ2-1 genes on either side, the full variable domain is EAGVTQFPSHSVIEKGQTVTLRCDPISGHDNLYWYRRVMGKEIKFLLHFVKESKQDESGMPNNRFLAERTGGTYSTLKVQPAELEDSGVYFCASSRKILNPYNEQFFGPGTRLTVL.